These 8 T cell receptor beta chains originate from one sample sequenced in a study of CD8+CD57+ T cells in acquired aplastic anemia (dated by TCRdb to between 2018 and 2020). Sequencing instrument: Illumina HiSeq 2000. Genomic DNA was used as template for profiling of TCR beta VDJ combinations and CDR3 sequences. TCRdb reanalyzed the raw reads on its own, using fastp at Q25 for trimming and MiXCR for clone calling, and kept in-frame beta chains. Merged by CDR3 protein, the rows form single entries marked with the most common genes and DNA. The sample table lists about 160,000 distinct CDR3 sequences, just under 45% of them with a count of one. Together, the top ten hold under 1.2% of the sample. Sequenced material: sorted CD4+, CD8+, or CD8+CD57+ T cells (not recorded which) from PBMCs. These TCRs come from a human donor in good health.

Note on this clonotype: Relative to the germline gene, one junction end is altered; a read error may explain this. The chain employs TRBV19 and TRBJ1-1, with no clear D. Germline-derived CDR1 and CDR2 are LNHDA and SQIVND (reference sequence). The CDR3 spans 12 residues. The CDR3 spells CASSAGNLEALF. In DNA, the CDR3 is TGTGCCAGTAGTGCCGGGAACCTAGAAGCTCTCTTT.

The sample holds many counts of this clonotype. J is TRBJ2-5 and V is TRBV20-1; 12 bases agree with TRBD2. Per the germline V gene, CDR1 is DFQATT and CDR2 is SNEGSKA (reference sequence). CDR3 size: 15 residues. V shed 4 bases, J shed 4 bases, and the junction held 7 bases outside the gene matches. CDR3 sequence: CSAIASGGARETQYF. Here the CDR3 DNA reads TGCAGTGCTATAGCTAGCGGGGGGGCGAGAGAGACCCAGTACTTC.

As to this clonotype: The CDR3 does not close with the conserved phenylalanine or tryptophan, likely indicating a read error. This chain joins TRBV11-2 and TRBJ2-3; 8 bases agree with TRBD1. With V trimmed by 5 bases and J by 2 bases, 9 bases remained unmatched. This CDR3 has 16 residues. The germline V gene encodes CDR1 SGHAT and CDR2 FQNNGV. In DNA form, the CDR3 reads TGTGCCAGCAGCACTTCCGGGGACAGGCACACAGATACGCAGTATCTT. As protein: CASSTSGDRHTDTQYL.

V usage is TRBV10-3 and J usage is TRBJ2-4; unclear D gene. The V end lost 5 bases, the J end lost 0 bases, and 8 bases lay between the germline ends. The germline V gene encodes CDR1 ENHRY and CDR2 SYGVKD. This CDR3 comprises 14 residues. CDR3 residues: CAISTGLAKNIQYF. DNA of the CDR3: TGTGCCATCAGTACCGGGCTAGCCAAAAACATTCAGTACTTC.

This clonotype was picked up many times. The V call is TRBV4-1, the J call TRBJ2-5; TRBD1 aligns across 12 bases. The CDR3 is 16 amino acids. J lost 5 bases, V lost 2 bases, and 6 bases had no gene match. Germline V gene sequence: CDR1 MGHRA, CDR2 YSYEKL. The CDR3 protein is CASSQSGTGGWETQYF. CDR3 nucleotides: TGCGCCAGCAGCCAATCCGGGACAGGGGGCTGGGAGACCCAGTACTTC.

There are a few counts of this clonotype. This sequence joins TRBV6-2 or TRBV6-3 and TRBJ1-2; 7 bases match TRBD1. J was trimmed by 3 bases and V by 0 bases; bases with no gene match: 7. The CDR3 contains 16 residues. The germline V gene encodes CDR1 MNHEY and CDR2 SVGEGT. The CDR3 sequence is CASSYSSQGGDYGYTF. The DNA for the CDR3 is TGTGCCAGCAGTTACTCGAGCCAGGGGGGTGACTATGGCTACACCTTC.

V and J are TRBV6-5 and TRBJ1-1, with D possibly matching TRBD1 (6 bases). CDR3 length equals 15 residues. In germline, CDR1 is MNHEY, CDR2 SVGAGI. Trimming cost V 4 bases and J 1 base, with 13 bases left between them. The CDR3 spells CASSSPWGANTEAFF. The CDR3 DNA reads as TGTGCCAGCAGTTCGCCCTGGGGGGCGAACACTGAAGCTTTCTTT.

Here the CDR3 DNA reads TGTGCCAGCAGCTTAGGGAGCAGGGGGAATTCACCCCTCCACTTT. This codes for CASSLGSRGNSPLHF. V is TRBV7-6 and J is TRBJ1-6, with 7 bases matching TRBD1. Germline V CDR1 and CDR2: SGHVS, FNYEAQ. The V and J ends lost 1 base and 7 bases, in that order; junction bases with no gene match: 4. This CDR3 comprises 15 residues.